Following are 27 T cell receptor beta chains from one sample sequenced in a study of cytomegalovirus exposure and HLA in healthy donors (dated by TCRdb to 2015 to 2018). The library was prepared using the immunoSEQ multiplex PCR assay. TCRdb took this table from immuneACCESS and kept in-frame rearrangements with V and J called. Such tables lack part of the clones; where checked against another copy, unresolved V genes explain under half of the gap, and the rest is unexplained. The sample table holds more than 45,000 clones, of which about 94% were seen once. The ten largest clones add up to 2% to 2.5% of the sample. Source material: PBMCs. The receptors shown here come from a man between 18 and 29 years old in good health and CMV-seronegative.

The V call is TRBV9, the J call TRBJ1-5; tentatively, D is TRBD1 (5 bases). Trimming pared 6 bases from V and 3 bases from J, leaving 16 bases between. CDR3 length: 15 amino acids. Germline CDR1 is SGDLS and CDR2 is YYNGEE. The CDR3 sequence is CASTPTAQANQPQHF. Here the CDR3 DNA reads TGTGCCAGCACCCCCACAGCACAGGCCAATCAGCCCCAGCATTTT.

The rearrangement uses TRBV2 and TRBJ2-7, with 8 bases aligning to TRBD1. J gave up 5 bases and V 6 bases, and 3 bases lay outside the gene matches. CDR3 length equals 12 residues. Germline V gives CDR1 SNHLY, CDR2 FYNNEI. CDR3 sequence: CASRLDRDEQYF. CDR3 nucleotide sequence: TGTGCCAGCAGACTGGACAGGGACGAGCAGTACTTC.

This rearrangement joins TRBV19 to TRBJ1-1; D ambiguous. The CDR3 covers 13 residues. V was shortened by 7 bases and J by 0 bases, with 9 bases between the two germline ends. Germline values: CDR1 LNHDA, CDR2 SQIVND (reference sequence). In nucleotides, the CDR3 is TGTGCCAGTATGTCTTCCGTGAACACTGAAGCTTTCTTT. This encodes CASMSSVNTEAFF.

The V and J genes are TRBV11-3 and TRBJ1-2, with a tentative D call TRBD1 (5 bases). CDR1 and CDR2 (germline): SGHNT, YENEEA. This CDR3 contains 13 residues. Trimming shortened V by 5 bases and J by 8 bases, and 15 bases separated the two germline ends. This CDR3 is CASSDQGGVGYTF. The CDR3 DNA sequence: TGTGCCAGCAGCGATCAGGGAGGAGTAGGCTACACCTTC.

This chain joins TRBV5-1 and TRBJ2-2; D is ambiguous. The CDR3 consists of 12 residues. V was trimmed by 5 bases and J by 6 bases, leaving 8 bases between them. Per the germline V gene, CDR1 is SGHRS and CDR2 is YFSETQ. CDR3 coding DNA: TGCGCCAGCAGTTCCGTCCCCGGGGAGCTGTTTTTT. Protein sequence: CASSSVPGELFF.

CDR3 in amino acids: CATSSGEGRYNEQFF. CDR3 nucleotides: TGTGCCACCAGCAGCGGGGAGGGCCGTTACAATGAGCAGTTCTTC. The chain joins TRBV15 to TRBJ2-1, with 7 positions matching TRBD2. This CDR3 is built from 15 residues. V lost 3 bases and J lost 4; bases outside the gene matches: 6. Germline CDR1 and CDR2: LNHNV and YYDKDF (reference sequence).

This chain links TRBV27 with TRBJ1-2, with TRBD1 identical over 7 bases. Germline V lookup: CDR1 MNHEY, CDR2 SMNVEV (reference sequence). The CDR3 runs 14 residues. V was pared by 8 bases and J by 6 bases, with 12 bases of the junction left unmatched. The CDR3 DNA reads as TGTGCCAGCCGAACCTTAGGGGGCCCAGATGGCTACACCTTC. Amino acids: CASRTLGGPDGYTF.

V usage is TRBV5-6 and J usage is TRBJ1-5, with TRBD1 as a possible D gene (6 bases). This CDR3 spans 15 amino acids. Germline V gene data show CDR1 as SGHDT and CDR2 as YYEEEE. V lost 1 base to trimming and J lost 2 bases, with 10 bases between them. CDR3 loop: CASSLRGSGNQPQHF. CDR3 DNA: TGTGCCAGCAGCTTGAGGGGGTCTGGCAATCAGCCCCAGCATTTT.

The rearrangement uses TRBV5-6 and TRBJ2-7; a weak D match, TRBD1 (5 bases). The CDR3 sequence is 13 residues long. The V gene's germline CDR1 is SGHDT and CDR2 YYEEEE. The V gene lost 4 bases and the J gene lost 2 bases, with 10 bases spanning the gap. The CDR3 spells CASSTDIAYEQYF. The CDR3 DNA is TGTGCCAGCAGCACGGACATAGCCTACGAGCAGTACTTC.

The rearrangement uses TRBV6-5 and TRBJ2-1; D unresolved. From germline, CDR1 is MNHEY and CDR2 SVGAGI. Trimming removed 3 bases at V and 0 bases at J, with 12 bases between. The CDR3 spans 16 residues. CDR3 nucleotide sequence: TGTGCCAGCAGTTATCAGAGGATTAGCTCCTACAATGAGCAGTTCTTC. Translation: CASSYQRISSYNEQFF.

The CDR3 region is CASGLRAGGDTQYF. The CDR3 coding sequence is TGTGCTAGTGGTTTGCGGGCAGGGGGAGATACGCAGTATTTT. The chain carries TRBV12-5 and TRBJ2-3, with TRBD1 matching 7 bases. The CDR3 totals 14 residues. V lost 2 bases, J lost 5 bases, and 4 bases stayed unmatched. From germline, CDR1 is LGHNT and CDR2 FRNRAP.

This chain joins TRBV9 and TRBJ1-1, with D uncertain. The length of the CDR3 is 15 residues. Germline values: CDR1 SGDLS, CDR2 YYNGEE. V was pared by 3 bases and J by 3 bases, with 15 bases between. CDR3 in DNA: TGTGCCAGCAGCGCCCGGGGAGGCTCGGACACTGAAGCTTTCTTT. This codes for CASSARGGSDTEAFF.

The rearrangement uses TRBV7-8 and TRBJ2-3; 9 bases match TRBD1. Losses at the gene ends were 3 bases for V and 1 base for J; bases not matched to a gene: 8. Germline loops: CDR1 SGHVS, CDR2 FQNEAQ. This CDR3 contains 17 residues. Here the CDR3 DNA reads TGTGCCAGCAGCTTCGGGACAGGGCCGACCCGCACAGATACGCAGTATTTT. Protein: CASSFGTGPTRTDTQYF.

V usage is TRBV25-1 and J usage is TRBJ1-1, with D possibly matching TRBD1 (5 bases). The ends were cut back, 1 base at V and 4 bases at J, with 7 bases in the middle. This CDR3 region has 13 residues. Germline assignment: CDR1 MGHDK and CDR2 SYGVNS. The CDR3 sequence is CASSESDITEAFF. The CDR3 coding sequence is TGTGCCAGCAGTGAATCGGACATCACTGAAGCTTTCTTT.

The chain links TRBV5-1 to TRBJ1-1, with TRBD1 identical over 8 bases. J lost 2 bases, V lost 5 bases, and 5 bases had no gene match. The CDR3 totals 14 residues. The V gene's germline CDR1 is SGHRS and CDR2 YFSETQ. The CDR3 spells CASREGQVNTEAFF. CDR3 DNA sequence: TGCGCCAGCAGAGAGGGACAGGTAAACACTGAAGCTTTCTTT.

This rearrangement joins TRBV15 to TRBJ2-1; TRBD1 is a possible D gene (5 bases). V dropped 2 bases and J dropped 7 bases, with 15 bases sitting between them. The CDR3 is made up of 15 amino acids. Germline assignment: CDR1 LNHNV and CDR2 YYDKDF (reference sequence). CDR3 sequence: CATSRTRERGNEQFF. The DNA for the CDR3 is TGTGCCACCAGCAGAACCAGAGAAAGGGGAAATGAGCAGTTCTTC. The full variable domain, completed using reference TRBV15 and TRBJ2-1, is DAMVIQNPRYQVTQFGKPVTLSCSQTLNHNVMYWYQQKSSQAPKLLFHYYDKDFNNEADTPDNFQSRRPNTSFCFLDIRSPGLGDTAMYLCATSRTRERGNEQFFGPGTRLTVL.

This chain connects TRBV15 to TRBJ1-4; possibly TRBD1 for D (5 bases). Germline CDR1 is LNHNV and CDR2 is YYDKDF (reference sequence). There are 19 residues in the CDR3. The germline V and J ends were trimmed by 5 bases and 3 bases, with 25 bases remaining between them. CDR3 in DNA: TGTGCCACCAGCGGGGCCTTCGTTTTGGGGCCGTCAGCTAATGAAAAACTGTTTTTT. Protein: CATSGAFVLGPSANEKLFF.

The rearrangement uses TRBV6-5 and TRBJ2-7; 7 bases line up with TRBD1. V lost 7 bases, J lost 0 bases, and 6 bases stayed unmatched. The CDR3 loop spans 14 amino acids. CDR1 is MNHEY and CDR2 is SVGAGI in the germline V gene. CDR3 in DNA: TGTGCCAGCAAGGCCAGGGGGAGCTCCTACGAGCAGTACTTC. Amino acids: CASKARGSSYEQYF.

The genes are TRBV10-3 and TRBJ1-3; no firm D call. The CDR3 sequence is 15 residues long. The germline gives CDR1 ENHRY, CDR2 SYGVKD. V lost 0 bases and J 4 bases, leaving 10 bases between the germline ends. The CDR3, as DNA: TGTGCCATCAGTGAGTCGATGGGCAGGGGAAACACCATATATTTT. It specifies CAISESMGRGNTIYF.

This rearrangement joins TRBV11-3 to TRBJ2-6; TRBD2 is a possible D gene (6 bases). V was shortened by 4 bases and J by 0 bases, with 10 bases between the two germline ends. This CDR3 has 16 amino acids. Germline assignment: CDR1 SGHNT and CDR2 YENEEA. DNA for the CDR3: TGTGCCAGCAGCTCTCTAGCGTACTCTGGGGCCAACGTCCTGACTTTC. Amino acids: CASSSLAYSGANVLTF.

V usage is TRBV2 and J usage is TRBJ2-3; D might be TRBD1 (5 bases). V lost 1 base to trimming and J lost 5 bases, with 13 bases between them. The CDR3 covers 15 residues. Per the germline V gene, CDR1 is SNHLY and CDR2 is FYNNEI. The CDR3: CASSEGRVDQDTQYF. The DNA of the CDR3 is TGTGCCAGCAGTGAAGGCAGGGTGGACCAAGATACGCAGTATTTT.

The chain carries TRBV7-9 and TRBJ1-3, with D tentatively TRBD1 (5 bases). The CDR3 loop spans 13 amino acids. Trimming cost V 6 bases and J 9 bases, with 15 bases left between them. Germline V gives CDR1 SEHNR, CDR2 FQNEAQ (reference sequence). CDR3 residues: CASSSGTIRTIYF. The CDR3 nucleotides read TGTGCCAGCAGTTCCGGGACTATTCGCACCATATATTTT.

The chain carries TRBV19 and TRBJ1-3, with D unclear. The CDR3 length is 12 residues. From germline, CDR1 is LNHDA and CDR2 SQIVND (reference sequence). Trimming removed 4 bases at V and 4 bases at J, with 5 bases between. CDR3 sequence (DNA): TGTGCCAGTAGTACCCAAGGAAACACCATATATTTT. This sequence encodes CASSTQGNTIYF.

V and J are TRBV7-9 and TRBJ1-2, with TRBD1 matching over 8 bases. The germline gives CDR1 SEHNR, CDR2 FQNEAQ (reference sequence). The V gene end was trimmed by 3 bases and the J gene end by 4 bases; junction bases not matched to a gene: 10. The CDR3 extends over 16 amino acids. This CDR3 reads CASSFLQGEEGYGYTF. In DNA form, the CDR3 reads TGTGCCAGCAGCTTTTTACAGGGGGAGGAAGGCTATGGCTACACCTTC.

The V gene is TRBV5-1, the J gene TRBJ1-1; 8 positions agree with TRBD1. CDR1 is SGHRS and CDR2 is YFSETQ in the germline V gene. The CDR3 is 14 residues long. Germline trimming cut 0 bases from V and 7 bases from J; bases unmatched to any gene: 5. CDR3 region: CASSLGGTGGEAFF. In nucleotides, the CDR3 is TGCGCCAGCAGCTTGGGCGGGACAGGCGGTGAAGCTTTCTTT.

The chain links TRBV5-6 to TRBJ2-1, with TRBD2 matching 8 bases. The germline CDR1 and CDR2 sequences are SGHDT and YYEEEE. V lost 0 bases, J lost 7 bases, and 9 bases stayed unmatched. The CDR3 is 16 amino acids. The CDR3 spells CASSLDLGGGGNEQFF. The CDR3, as DNA: TGTGCCAGCAGCTTGGATCTTGGCGGCGGGGGGAATGAGCAGTTCTTC.

This rearrangement joins TRBV7-2 to TRBJ2-1; no definite D call. Germline CDR1 SGHTA, CDR2 FQGNSA. CDR3 length equals 15 residues. Trimming shortened V by 4 bases and J by 4 bases, and 14 bases separated the two germline ends. In nucleotides, the CDR3 is TGTGCCAGCAGCTCCGATCGCGGAACATACAATGAGCAGTTCTTC. Translated: CASSSDRGTYNEQFF. The whole variable domain, remainder taken from reference TRBV7-2 and TRBJ2-1, is GAGVSQSPSNKVTEKGKDVELRCDPISGHTALYWYRQSLGQGLEFLIYFQGNSAPDKSGLPSDRFSAERTGGSVSTLTIQRTQQEDSAVYLCASSSDRGTYNEQFFGPGTRLTVL.